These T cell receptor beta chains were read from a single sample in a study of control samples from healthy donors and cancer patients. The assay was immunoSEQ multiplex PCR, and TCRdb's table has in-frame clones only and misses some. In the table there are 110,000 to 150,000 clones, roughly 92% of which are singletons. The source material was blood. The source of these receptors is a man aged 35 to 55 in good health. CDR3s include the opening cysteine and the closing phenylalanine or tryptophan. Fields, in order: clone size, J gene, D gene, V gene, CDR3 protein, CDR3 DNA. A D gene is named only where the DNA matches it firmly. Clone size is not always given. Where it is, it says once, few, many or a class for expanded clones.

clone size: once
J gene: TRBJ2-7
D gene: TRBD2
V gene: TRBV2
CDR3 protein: CASSEAFAGGLSNLKF
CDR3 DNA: TGTGCCAGCAGTGAAGCGTTTGCGGGAGGGCTTAGCAACCTAAAGTTC

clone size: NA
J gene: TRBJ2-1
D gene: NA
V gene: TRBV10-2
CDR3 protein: CASSDWADNNEQFF
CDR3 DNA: TGCGCCAGCAGTGATTGGGCCGACAACAATGAGCAGTTCTTC

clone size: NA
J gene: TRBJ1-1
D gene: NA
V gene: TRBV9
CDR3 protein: CASSSTPGAATEAFF
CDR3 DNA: TGTGCCAGCAGCTCAACCCCGGGGGCGGCCACTGAAGCTTTCTTT

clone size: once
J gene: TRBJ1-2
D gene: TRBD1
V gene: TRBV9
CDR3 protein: CASSVGPTGGNYGYTF
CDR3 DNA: TGTGCCAGCAGCGTAGGACCCACAGGGGGTAACTATGGCTACACCTTC

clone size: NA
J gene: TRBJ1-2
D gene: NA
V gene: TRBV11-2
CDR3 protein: CASSLGSAGAGGYTF
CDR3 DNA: TGTGCCAGCAGCTTAGGTTCGGCAGGGGCTGGTGGCTACACCTTC

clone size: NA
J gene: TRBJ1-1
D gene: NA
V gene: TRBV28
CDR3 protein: CASYLIRNTEAFF
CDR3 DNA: TGTGCCAGCTACCTTATTCGGAACACTGAAGCTTTCTTT

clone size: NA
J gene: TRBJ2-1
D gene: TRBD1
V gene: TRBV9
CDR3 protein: CASGGTGTIRSGWSNEQFF
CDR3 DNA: TGTGCCAGTGGAGGGACAGGGACAATCCGGTCTGGCTGGAGCAATGAGCAGTTCTTC

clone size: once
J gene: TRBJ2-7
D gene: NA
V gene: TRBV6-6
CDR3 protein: CASSYSDGANYEQYF
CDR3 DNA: TGTGCCAGCAGTTACTCGGACGGGGCGAACTACGAGCAGTACTTC

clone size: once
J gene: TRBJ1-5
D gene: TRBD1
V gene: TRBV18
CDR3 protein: CASSPNGQGNQPQHF
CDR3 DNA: TGTGCCAGCTCACCTAACGGACAGGGGAATCAGCCCCAGCATTTT

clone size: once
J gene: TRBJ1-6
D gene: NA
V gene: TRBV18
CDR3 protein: CASSPKSGGNSPLHF
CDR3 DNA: TGTGCCAGCTCACCAAAAAGCGGGGGAAATTCACCCCTCCACTTT

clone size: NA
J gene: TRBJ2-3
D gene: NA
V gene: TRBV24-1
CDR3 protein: CATSDLEQGYTDTQYF
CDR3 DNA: TGTGCCACCAGTGATTTGGAACAGGGTTACACAGATACGCAGTATTTT

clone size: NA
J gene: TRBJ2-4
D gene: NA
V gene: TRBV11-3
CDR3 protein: CASSARDGSSNDIQYF
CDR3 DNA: TGTGCCAGCAGCGCCCGGGACGGGAGTTCGAATGACATTCAGTACTTC

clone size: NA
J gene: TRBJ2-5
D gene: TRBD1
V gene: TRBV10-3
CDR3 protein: CAVKRTGVEQETQYF
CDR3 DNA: TGTGCTGTAAAGAGGACAGGGGTGGAGCAAGAGACCCAGTACTTC

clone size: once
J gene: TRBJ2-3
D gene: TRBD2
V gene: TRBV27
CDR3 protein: CASSSWTSGVVATDTQYF
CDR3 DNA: TGTGCCAGCAGTTCCTGGACTAGCGGGGTCGTAGCCACAGATACGCAGTATTTT